This T cell receptor (beta chain) was profiled in a study of cytomegalovirus exposure and HLA in healthy donors. General study points: In vitro confirmation showed a few CMV-associated chains to be CMV antigen specific. As was reported, the classifier diagnosed cytomegalovirus status with high specificity and sensitivity.

The CDR3 runs 14 residues. CDR1 is SGHRS, CDR2 YFSETQ, per germline. With 7 bases clipped from V and 6 bases from J, the junction kept 12 bases outside the gene matches. A remark on this clone: The antigen is unknown.

Measured with immunoSEQ multiplex PCR; TCRdb has only the in-frame clones, and not every one. The sample carries 70,000 to 95,000 clones, 80% to 95% recorded once. This receptor was obtained from a woman aged 30 to 39 in good health and CMV-seronegative. This chain uses TRBV5-1 with TRBJ1-1; 7 bases fit TRBD1. Sample: PBMCs. The CDR3 bases are TGCGCCAGCTCGATACTCCGGGACAGCCCTGAAGCTTTCTTT. This gives the protein CASSILRDSPEAFF.